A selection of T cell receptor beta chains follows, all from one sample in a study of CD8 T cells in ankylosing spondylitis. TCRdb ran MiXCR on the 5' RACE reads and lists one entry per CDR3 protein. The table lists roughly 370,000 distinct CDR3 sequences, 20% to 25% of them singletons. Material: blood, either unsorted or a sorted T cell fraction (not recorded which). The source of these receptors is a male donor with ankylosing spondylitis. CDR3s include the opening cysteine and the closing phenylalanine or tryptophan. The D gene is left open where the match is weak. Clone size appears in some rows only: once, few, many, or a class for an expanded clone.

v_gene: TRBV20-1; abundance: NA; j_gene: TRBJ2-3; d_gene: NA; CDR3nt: TGCAGTGCTAGAACGGTCACAGATACGCAGTATTTT; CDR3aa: CSARTVTDTQYF
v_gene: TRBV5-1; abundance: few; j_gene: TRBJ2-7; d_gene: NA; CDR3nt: TGCGCCAGCAGCCCGAGAGCAGGGGAGCCCTACGAGCAGTACTTC; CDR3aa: CASSPRAGEPYEQYF
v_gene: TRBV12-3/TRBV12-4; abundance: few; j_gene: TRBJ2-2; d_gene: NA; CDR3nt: TGTGCCAGCAGTTCTGGGGCGTACGATACGAACACCGGGGAGCTGTTTTTT; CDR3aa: CASSSGAYDTNTGELFF
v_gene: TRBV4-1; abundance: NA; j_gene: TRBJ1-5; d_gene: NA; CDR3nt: TGCGCCAGCAGCCCGATCGCGACACAGGAGTTTAGCAATCAGCCCCAGCATTTT; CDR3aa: CASSPIATQEFSNQPQHF
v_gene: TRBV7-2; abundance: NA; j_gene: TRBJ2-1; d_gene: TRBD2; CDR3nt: TGTGCCAGCAGCTTAGATTGGACTAGCGGGAGCAATGAGCAGTTCTTC; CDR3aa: CASSLDWTSGSNEQFF
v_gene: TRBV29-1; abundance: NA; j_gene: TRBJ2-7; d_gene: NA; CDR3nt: TGCAGCGTCGCCCTAGTTTCAAACTACGAGCAGTACTTC; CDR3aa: CSVALVSNYEQYF
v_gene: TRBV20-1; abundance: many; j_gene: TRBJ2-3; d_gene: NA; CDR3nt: TGCAGTGCTAGAGATAGCTCCCCCGACACAGATACGCAGTATTTT; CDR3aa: CSARDSSPDTDTQYF
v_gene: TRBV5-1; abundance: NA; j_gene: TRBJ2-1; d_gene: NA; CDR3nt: TGCGCCAGCAGCTTGGGGGGACTCGGCCGAAACAATGAGCAGTTCTTC; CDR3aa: CASSLGGLGRNNEQFF
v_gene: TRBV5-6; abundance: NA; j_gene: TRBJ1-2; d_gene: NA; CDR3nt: TGTGCCAGCAGCTTCTTGTCCTCGCCTCACTATGGCTACACCTTC; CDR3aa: CASSFLSSPHYGYTF
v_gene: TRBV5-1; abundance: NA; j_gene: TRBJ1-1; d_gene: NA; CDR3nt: TGCGCCAGCAGCTTCGAAGCAACGAGGTGGCGGACTGAAGCTTTCTTT; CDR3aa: CASSFEATRWRTEAFF
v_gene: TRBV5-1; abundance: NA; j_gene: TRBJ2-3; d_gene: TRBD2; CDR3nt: TGCGCCAGCAGCTTGGCCGCGGGAGCGGATACGCAGTATTTT; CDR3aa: CASSLAAGADTQYF
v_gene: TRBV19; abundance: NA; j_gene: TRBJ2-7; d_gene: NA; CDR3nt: TGTGCCAGTGGGATCATTGACGAGCAGTACTTC; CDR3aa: CASGIIDEQYF
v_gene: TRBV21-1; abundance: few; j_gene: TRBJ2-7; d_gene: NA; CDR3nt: TGTGCCAGCCGGACAGGGTGGGACGAGCAGTACTTC; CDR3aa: CASRTGWDEQYF
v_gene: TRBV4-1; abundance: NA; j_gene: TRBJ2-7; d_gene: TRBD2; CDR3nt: TGCGCCAGCAGCGCTAGACTAGCGGGAGACTACGAGCAGTACTTC; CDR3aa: CASSARLAGDYEQYF
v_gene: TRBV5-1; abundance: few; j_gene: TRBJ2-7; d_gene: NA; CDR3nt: TGCGCCAGCAGCTTACCTTCTCGCGACGAGCAGTACTTC; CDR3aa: CASSLPSRDEQYF
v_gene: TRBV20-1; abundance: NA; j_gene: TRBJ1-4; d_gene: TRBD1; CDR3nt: TGCAGTGCTACCTCCGGGACAGGCCCAACTAATGAAAAACTGTTTTTT; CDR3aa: CSATSGTGPTNEKLFF
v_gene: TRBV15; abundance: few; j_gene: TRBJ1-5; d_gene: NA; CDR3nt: TGTGCCACCAGCAGAGATCGGCGGACCTATAGCAATCAGCCCCAGCATTTT; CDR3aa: CATSRDRRTYSNQPQHF
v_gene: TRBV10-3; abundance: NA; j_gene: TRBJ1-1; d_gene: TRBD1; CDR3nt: TGTGCCATCAGTCGGGACAGGGAAATCACTGAAGCTTTCTTT; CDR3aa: CAISRDREITEAFF
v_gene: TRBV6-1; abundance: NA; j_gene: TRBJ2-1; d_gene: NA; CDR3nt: TGTGCCAGCAGTGAAGCTTTCACGGGGCAGTTCTTC; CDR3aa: CASSEAFTGQFF
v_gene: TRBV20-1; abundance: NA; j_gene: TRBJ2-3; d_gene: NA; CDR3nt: TGCAGTGCTAGTTTGGGAAGGGCAGATACGCAGTATTTT; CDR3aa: CSASLGRADTQYF
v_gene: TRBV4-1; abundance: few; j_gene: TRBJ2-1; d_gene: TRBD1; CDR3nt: TGCGCCAGCAGCCAAGAGGGGACAGTCAATAATGAGCAGTTCTTC; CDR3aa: CASSQEGTVNNEQFF
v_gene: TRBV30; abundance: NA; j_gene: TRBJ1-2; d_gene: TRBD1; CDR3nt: TGTGCCTGGAGTAAGGGGGCGAACTATGGCTACACCTTC; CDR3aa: CAWSKGANYGYTF
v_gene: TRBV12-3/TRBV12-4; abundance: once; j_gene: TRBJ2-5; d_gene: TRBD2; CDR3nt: TGTGCCAGCAGTTTTGCGGGAGGACGGCAAGAGACCCAGTACTTC; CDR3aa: CASSFAGGRQETQYF
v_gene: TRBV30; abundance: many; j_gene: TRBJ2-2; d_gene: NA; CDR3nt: TGTGCCTGGGCCCGACTTGCGAACACCGGGGAGCTGTTTTTT; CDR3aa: CAWARLANTGELFF
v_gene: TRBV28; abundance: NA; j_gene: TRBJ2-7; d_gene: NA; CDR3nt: TGTGCCAGCAGTTTAAGACACCTCCCTAGAGAGCAGTACTTC; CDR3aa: CASSLRHLPREQYF
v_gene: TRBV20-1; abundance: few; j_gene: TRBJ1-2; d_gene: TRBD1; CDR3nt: TGCAGTGCTTCGGGACAGCTTTATGGCTACACCTTC; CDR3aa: CSASGQLYGYTF
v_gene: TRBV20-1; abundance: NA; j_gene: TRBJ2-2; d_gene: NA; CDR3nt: TGCAGTGCTAGCGGGGACGTTTTCCCGGGACGGAACACCGGGGAGCTGTTTTTT; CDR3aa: CSASGDVFPGRNTGELFF
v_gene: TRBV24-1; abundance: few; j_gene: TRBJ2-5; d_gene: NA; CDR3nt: TGTGCCACCAGCCCTAATTTGGGGGGAGGACTCCTACAAGAGACCCAGTACTTC; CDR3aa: CATSPNLGGGLLQETQYF
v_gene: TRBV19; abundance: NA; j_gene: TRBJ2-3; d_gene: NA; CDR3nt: TGTGCCAGTCAATCGGGCAGACTCACAGATACGCAGTATTTT; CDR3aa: CASQSGRLTDTQYF
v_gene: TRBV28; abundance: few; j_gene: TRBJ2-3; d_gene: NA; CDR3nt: TGTGCCAGCAGCATTAGCAGAAACACAGATACGCAGTATTTT; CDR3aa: CASSISRNTDTQYF
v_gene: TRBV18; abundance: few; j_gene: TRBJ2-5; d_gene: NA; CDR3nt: TGTGCCAGCTCACCGCCGGCCCCCGCAGAGACCCAGTACTTC; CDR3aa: CASSPPAPAETQYF
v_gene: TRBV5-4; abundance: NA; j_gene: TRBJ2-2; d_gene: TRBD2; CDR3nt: TGTGCCAGCAGTCAACTAGCGGGAGGAGGGACCGGGGAGCTGTTTTTT; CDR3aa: CASSQLAGGGTGELFF
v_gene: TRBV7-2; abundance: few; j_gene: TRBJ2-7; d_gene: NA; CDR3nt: TGTGCCAGCAGCTTCTCGGGCGGAGCCTACGAGCAGTACTTC; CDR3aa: CASSFSGGAYEQYF
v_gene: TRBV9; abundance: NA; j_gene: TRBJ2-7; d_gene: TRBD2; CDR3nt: TGTGCCAGCAGCACCTCACTAGCGGGAGGTTTCTACGAGCAGTACTTC; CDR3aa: CASSTSLAGGFYEQYF
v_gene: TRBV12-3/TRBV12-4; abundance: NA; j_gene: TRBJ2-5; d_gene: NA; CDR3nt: TGTGCCAGCAGCGTCGGACAGCAAGAGACCCAGTACTTC; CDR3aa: CASSVGQQETQYF
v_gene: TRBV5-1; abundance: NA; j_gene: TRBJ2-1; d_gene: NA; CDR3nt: TGCGCCAGCAGCTTGAGAGTCCATGAGCAGTTCTTC; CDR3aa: CASSLRVHEQFF
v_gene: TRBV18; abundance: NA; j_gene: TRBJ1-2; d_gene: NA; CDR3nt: TGTGCCAGCTCAACAGAAGACGGGTACTATGGCTACACCTTC; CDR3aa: CASSTEDGYYGYTF
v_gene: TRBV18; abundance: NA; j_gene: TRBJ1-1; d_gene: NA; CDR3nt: TGTGCCAGCTCCCAGCGGGGGGACACTGAAGCTTTCTTT; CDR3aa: CASSQRGDTEAFF
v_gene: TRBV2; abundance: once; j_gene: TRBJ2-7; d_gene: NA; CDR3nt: TGTGCCAGCAGTCAGATTGGTGAAGAGCAGTACTTC; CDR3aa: CASSQIGEEQYF
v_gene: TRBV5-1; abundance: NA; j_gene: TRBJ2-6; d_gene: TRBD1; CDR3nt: TGCGCCAGCAGCTCCGGGACAGGATCCTCTGGGGCCAACGTCCTGACTTTC; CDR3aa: CASSSGTGSSGANVLTF
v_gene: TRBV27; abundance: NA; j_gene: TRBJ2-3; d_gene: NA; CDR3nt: TGTGCCAGCAGTTCTCCGCGGGGCGGGACCGGCACAGATACGCAGTATTTT; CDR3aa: CASSSPRGGTGTDTQYF
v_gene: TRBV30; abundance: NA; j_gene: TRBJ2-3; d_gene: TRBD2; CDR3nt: TGTGCCTGGAATGTCGGGAGGGCATTAAATACGCAGTATTTT; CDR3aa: CAWNVGRALNTQYF
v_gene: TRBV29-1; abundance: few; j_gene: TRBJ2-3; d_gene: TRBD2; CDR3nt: TGCAGCGTTGAAGCTAGCGGGACAGATACGCAGTATTTT; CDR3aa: CSVEASGTDTQYF
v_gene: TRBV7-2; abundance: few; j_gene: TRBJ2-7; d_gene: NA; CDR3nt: TGTGCCAGCAGCCGGAGGGGGGAGACCTACGAGCAGTACTTC; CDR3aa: CASSRRGETYEQYF
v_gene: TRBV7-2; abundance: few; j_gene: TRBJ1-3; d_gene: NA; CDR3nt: TGTGCCAGCAGCTTAAGGCTGGCTAACTCTGGAAACACCATATATTTT; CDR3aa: CASSLRLANSGNTIYF
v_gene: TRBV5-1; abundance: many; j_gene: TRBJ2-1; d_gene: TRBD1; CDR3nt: TGCGCCAGCAGCTTGGGGGACAGGAACAATGAGCAGTTCTTC; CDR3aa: CASSLGDRNNEQFF
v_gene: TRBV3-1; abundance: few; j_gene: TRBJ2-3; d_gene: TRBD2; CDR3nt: TGTGCCAGCAGCCTAAGAGCGGGAGGGCCTCAAGATACGCAGTATTTT; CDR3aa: CASSLRAGGPQDTQYF
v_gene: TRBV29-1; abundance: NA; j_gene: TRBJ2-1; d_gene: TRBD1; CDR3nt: TGCAGCGTAGGGGACAGGGGCAATACTGAGGCCCACTTC; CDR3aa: CSVGDRGNTEAHF
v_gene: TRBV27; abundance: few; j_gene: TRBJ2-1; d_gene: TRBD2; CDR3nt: TGTGCCAGCAGTTTAACTAGCGGGAGCGTCGATAACAATGAGCAGTTCTTC; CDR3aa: CASSLTSGSVDNNEQFF
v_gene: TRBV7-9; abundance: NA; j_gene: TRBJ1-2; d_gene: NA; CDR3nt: TGTGCCAGCAGCTTAGACAGGGCTGGCTACACCTTC; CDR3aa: CASSLDRAGYTF
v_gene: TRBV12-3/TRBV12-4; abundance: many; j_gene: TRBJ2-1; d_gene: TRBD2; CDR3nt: TGTGCCAGCAGTCGGGCGGGAGAGGTCTATGAGCAGTTCTTC; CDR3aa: CASSRAGEVYEQFF
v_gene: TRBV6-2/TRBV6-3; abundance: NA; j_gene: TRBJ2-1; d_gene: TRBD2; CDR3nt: TGTGCCAGCAGTTACGCGACTAGCGGGAGACAACGACGCAATGAGCAGTTCTTC; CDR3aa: CASSYATSGRQRRNEQFF
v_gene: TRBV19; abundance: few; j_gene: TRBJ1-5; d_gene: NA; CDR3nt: TGTGCCAGTAGTAAGCGGAATCAGCCCCAGCATTTT; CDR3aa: CASSKRNQPQHF
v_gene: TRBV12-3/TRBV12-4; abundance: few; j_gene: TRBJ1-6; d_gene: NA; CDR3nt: TGTGCCAGCACCCTGGGGTCCTATAATTCACCCCTCCACTTT; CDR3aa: CASTLGSYNSPLHF
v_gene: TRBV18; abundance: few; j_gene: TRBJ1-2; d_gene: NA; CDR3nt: TGTGCCAGCTCACCACGCGGGACCGATGACTCCTATGGCTACACCTTC; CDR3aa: CASSPRGTDDSYGYTF
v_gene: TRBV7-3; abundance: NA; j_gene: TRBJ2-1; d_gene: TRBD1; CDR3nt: TGTGCCAGCAGCTCGGAAGGGACAGGGCTATACAATGAGCAGTTCTTC; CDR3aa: CASSSEGTGLYNEQFF
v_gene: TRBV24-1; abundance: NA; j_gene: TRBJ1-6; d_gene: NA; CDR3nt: TGTGCCACCAGTGATTTGATGGCCATTTGGGATTCACCCCTCCACTTT; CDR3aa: CATSDLMAIWDSPLHF